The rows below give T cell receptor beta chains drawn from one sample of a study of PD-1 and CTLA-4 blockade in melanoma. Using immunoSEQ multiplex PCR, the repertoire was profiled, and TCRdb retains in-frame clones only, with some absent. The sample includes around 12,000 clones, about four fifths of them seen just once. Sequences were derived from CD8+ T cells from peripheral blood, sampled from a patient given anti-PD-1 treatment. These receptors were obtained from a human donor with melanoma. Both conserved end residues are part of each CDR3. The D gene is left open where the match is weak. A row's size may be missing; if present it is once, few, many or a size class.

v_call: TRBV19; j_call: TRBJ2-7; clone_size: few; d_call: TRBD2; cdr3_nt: TGTGCCAGTAGCGCAACGGGGGGACTATTCTACGAGCAGTACTTC; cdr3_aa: CASSATGGLFYEQYF
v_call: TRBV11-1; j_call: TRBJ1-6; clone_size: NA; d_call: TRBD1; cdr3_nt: TGTGCCAGCAGCCGGACAGGGAATAATTCACCCCTCCACTTT; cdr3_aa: CASSRTGNNSPLHF
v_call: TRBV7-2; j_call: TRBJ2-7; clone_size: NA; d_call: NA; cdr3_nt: TGTGCCAGCAGCCTCACCTACGAGCAGTACTTC; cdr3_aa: CASSLTYEQYF
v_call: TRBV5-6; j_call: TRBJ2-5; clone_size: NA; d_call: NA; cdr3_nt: TGTGCCAGCTGGGACTCGCTAGGAGAGACCCAGTACTTC; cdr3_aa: CASWDSLGETQYF
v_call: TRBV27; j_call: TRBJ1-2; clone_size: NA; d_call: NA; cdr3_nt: TGTGCCAGCAACCCCATGGGGGGCAACTATGGCTACACCTTC; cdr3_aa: CASNPMGGNYGYTF
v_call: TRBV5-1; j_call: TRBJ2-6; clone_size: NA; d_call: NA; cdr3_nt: TGCGCCAGCAGCTTGGGACAGCTCTCCTCTGGGGCCAACGTCCTGACTTTC; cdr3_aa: CASSLGQLSSGANVLTF
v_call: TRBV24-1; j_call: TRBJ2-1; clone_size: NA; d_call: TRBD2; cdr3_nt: TGTGCCACCAGTGATCCCCTGACTAGCGGAGACTACAATGAGCAGTTCTTC; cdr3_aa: CATSDPLTSGDYNEQFF
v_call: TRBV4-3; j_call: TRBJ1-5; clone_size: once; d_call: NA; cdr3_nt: TGCGCCAGCAGCCAAGACAGGGAGGACCAGCCCCAGCATTTT; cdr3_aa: CASSQDREDQPQHF
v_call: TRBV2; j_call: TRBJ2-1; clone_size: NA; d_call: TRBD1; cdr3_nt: TGTGCCAGCAGTGAAGAGGGGGCTCAGCCCAAGCAGTTCTTC; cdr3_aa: CASSEEGAQPKQFF
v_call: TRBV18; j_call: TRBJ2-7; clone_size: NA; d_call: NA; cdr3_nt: TGTGCCAGCTCACCGCAGGAACGACTAGGGACCTACGAGCAGTACTTC; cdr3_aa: CASSPQERLGTYEQYF
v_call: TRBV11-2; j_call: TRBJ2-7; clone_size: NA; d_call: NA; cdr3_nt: TGTGCCAGCACCGTAATGGGATCCTACGAGCAGTACTTC; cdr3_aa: CASTVMGSYEQYF
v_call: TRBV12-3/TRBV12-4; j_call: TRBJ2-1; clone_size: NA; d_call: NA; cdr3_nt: TGTGCCAGCAGTTTGGGAAGCAATGAGCAGTTCTTC; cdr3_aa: CASSLGSNEQFF
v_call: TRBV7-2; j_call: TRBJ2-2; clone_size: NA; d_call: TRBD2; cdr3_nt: TGTGCCAGCAGCTTACTAGCGGGGGGGAACACCGGGGAGCTGTTTTTT; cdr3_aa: CASSLLAGGNTGELFF
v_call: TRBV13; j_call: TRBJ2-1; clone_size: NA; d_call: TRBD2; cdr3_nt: TGTGCCAGCAGCTTAGACGGGAGGGCAGTCAATGAGCAGTTCTTC; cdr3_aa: CASSLDGRAVNEQFF
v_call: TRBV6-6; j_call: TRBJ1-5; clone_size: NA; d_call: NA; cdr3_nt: TGTGCCAGCAGTTTCCTTAGGGGGGACCAGCATTTT; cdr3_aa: CASSFLRGDQHF
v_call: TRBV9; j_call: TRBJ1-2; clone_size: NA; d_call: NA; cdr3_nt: TGTGCCAGCAGCGTTGGCGGGGACTATGGCTACACCTTC; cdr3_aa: CASSVGGDYGYTF
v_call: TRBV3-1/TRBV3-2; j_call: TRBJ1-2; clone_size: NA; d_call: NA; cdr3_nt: TGTGCCAGCAGCCATAAAAACTATGGCTACACCTTC; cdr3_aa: CASSHKNYGYTF
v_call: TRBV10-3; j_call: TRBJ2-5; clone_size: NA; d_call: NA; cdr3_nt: TGTGCCACCCTCGTGGGAGACCAAGAGACCCAGTACTTC; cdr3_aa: CATLVGDQETQYF
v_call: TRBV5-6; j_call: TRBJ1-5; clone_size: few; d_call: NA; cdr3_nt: TGTGCCAGCAGCTTCGGCCGAAATCAGCCCCAGCATTTT; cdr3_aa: CASSFGRNQPQHF
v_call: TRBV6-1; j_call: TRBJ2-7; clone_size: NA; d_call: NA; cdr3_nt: TGTGCCAGCAGTGAAGAGAGGAAAGGAAGCGAGCAGTACTTC; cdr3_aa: CASSEERKGSEQYF
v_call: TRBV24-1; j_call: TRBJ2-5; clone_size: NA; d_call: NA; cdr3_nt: TGTGCCACCAGTGATTCTGAGACCCAGTACTTC; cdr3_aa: CATSDSETQYF
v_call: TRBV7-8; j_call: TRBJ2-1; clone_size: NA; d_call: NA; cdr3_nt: TGTGCCAGCAGCTTTGGCAATGAGCAGTTCTTC; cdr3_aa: CASSFGNEQFF
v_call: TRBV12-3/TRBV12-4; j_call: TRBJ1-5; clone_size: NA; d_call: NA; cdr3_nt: TGTGCCAGCGGGGGCCGGCCCCAGCATTTT; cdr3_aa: CASGGRPQHF
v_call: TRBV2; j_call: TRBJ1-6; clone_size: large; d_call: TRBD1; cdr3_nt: TGTGCCAGCAGTTCCGGACAGGGCGCTAATTCACCCCTCCACTTT; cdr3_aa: CASSSGQGANSPLHF
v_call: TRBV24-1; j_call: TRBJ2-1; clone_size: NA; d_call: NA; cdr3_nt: TGTGCCACCAGTGATGGGCTCGATGAGCAGTTCTTC; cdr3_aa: CATSDGLDEQFF
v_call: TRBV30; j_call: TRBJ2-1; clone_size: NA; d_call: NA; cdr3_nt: TGTGCAGTTTTCTACAATGAGCAGTTCTTC; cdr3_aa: CAVFYNEQFF
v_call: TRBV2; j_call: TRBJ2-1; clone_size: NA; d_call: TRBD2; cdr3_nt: TGTGCCAGCAGTCCCTTAAGCGGGAGCAATGAGCAGTTCTTC; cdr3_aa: CASSPLSGSNEQFF
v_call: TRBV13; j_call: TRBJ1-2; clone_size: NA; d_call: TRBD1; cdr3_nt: TGTGCCAGCAGCTCCAGGGGGCGGATCTATGGCTACACCTTC; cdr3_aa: CASSSRGRIYGYTF
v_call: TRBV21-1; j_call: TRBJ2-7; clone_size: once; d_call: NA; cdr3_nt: TGTGCCAGCAGCAAAGGGGCGACCGAGCAGTACTTC; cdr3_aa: CASSKGATEQYF
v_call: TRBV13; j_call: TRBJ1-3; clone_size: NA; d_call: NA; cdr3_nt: TGTGCCAGCAGCTTTAGGGGAAACACCATATATTTT; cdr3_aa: CASSFRGNTIYF
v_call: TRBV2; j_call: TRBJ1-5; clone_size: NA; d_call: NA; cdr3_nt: TGTGCCAGCATCCGGGACAATAGCAATCAGCCCCAGCATTTT; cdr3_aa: CASIRDNSNQPQHF
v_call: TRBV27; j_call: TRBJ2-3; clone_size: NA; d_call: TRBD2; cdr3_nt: TGTGCCAGCAGTATGCGGGGGGGAACAGATACGCAGTATTTT; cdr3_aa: CASSMRGGTDTQYF
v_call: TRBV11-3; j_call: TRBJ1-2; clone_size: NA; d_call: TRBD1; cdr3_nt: TGTGCCAGCAGCTTTGACAGGGTTGGCTACACCTTC; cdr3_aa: CASSFDRVGYTF